The rows below give T cell receptor beta chains drawn from one sample of a study of PD-L1 blockade in urothelial cancer. The repertoire was sequenced with immunoSEQ multiplex PCR; TCRdb's copy has only in-frame clones and lacks some. The table includes tens of thousands of clones, 82% detected once. The sequencing here drew on PBMCs, taken around atezolizumab (anti-PD-L1) treatment. The receptors here all came from a man aged 70-80 years with urothelial cancer. CDR3s include the opening cysteine and the closing phenylalanine or tryptophan. D genes are given only for firm matches. Rows give clone size only sometimes, using once, few, many, or a class for an expanded clone.

d_gene,v_gene,abundance,j_gene,CDR3aa,CDR3nt
-,TRBV9,-,TRBJ2-7,CASSSEPMVQGEQYF,TGTGCCAGCAGCTCTGAGCCGATGGTCCAGGGAGAGCAGTACTTC
-,TRBV5-1,-,TRBJ2-5,CASSATTKAETQYF,TGCGCCAGCAGCGCGACTACCAAGGCGGAAACCCAGTACTTC
TRBD2,TRBV10-1,-,TRBJ2-1,CASSSSGKAYHEQFF,TGCGCCAGCAGTTCTAGCGGGAAGGCGTACCATGAGCAGTTCTTC
-,TRBV5-4,few,TRBJ2-1,CASSSLGPIGRDEQFF,TGTGCCAGCAGCTCATTGGGGCCAATAGGTCGGGATGAGCAGTTCTTC
-,TRBV9,-,TRBJ2-4,CASSGSQSYGNIQYF,TGTGCCAGCAGCGGAAGTCAATCGTACGGAAACATTCAGTACTTC
TRBD1,TRBV7-2,-,TRBJ2-3,CASSPTGAEDTQYF,TGTGCCAGCAGCCCCACAGGGGCAGAAGATACGCAGTATTTT
TRBD1,TRBV13,once,TRBJ1-4,CASSFTVRGQDEKLFF,TGTGCCAGCAGCTTCACCGTCAGGGGGCAGGATGAAAAACTGTTTTTT
TRBD1,TRBV9,-,TRBJ1-5,CASGQGPLSNQPQHF,TGTGCCAGCGGACAGGGGCCCCTTAGCAATCAGCCCCAGCATTTT
-,TRBV29-1,-,TRBJ1-1,CSVDIRGRDTEAFF,TGCAGCGTTGATATTAGGGGAAGGGACACTGAAGCTTTCTTT
TRBD1,TRBV19,-,TRBJ1-1,CASSIFRGQSTEAFF,TGTGCCAGTAGTATCTTCAGGGGGCAGAGCACTGAAGCTTTCTTT
TRBD2,TRBV27,-,TRBJ2-1,CASSLTSGSSVHEQFF,TGTGCCAGCAGTTTAACTAGCGGGAGCAGCGTCCATGAGCAGTTCTTC